This entry is about one T cell receptor (beta chain). Its target is not known. These data originate in a study of cytomegalovirus exposure and HLA in healthy donors. Study outcomes and limitations: While the bulk of TCR sequences proved rare, some public TCRs turned up in many donors. When the data were analyzed later, several of the most significant clusters appeared to be linked to common viral pathogens. The Asian-associated ancestry cluster reportedly had fewer N-insertions than the roughly 670-donor mean in a later analysis.

Researchers ran the PCR with 60 Vbeta and 13 Jbeta primers. In the source study's methods: As a later analysis found, there were 80 million to 90 million unique TCR beta chains, of which roughly 11 million were shared. Clones were read by immunoSEQ multiplex PCR, and TCRdb kept only the in-frame ones, dropping some. The V and J calls and the clone size are those of that table, but D and trimming were determined from the DNA. This table holds 180,000 or so clones, 75% to 85% found once. The CDR3 sequence is 12 residues long. Germline V gives CDR1 SGHAT, CDR2 FQNNGV. The sequence came from a woman in her 30s in good health and CMV-seropositive. The chain has TRBV11-2 and TRBJ2-5, with D unresolved. The J call may be mistaken, given a closer DNA end match to TRBJ2-7. The material sequenced was PBMCs. DNA for the CDR3: TGTGCCAGCAGCTTAGACCACTACGAGCAGTACTTC. Amino acid sequence: CASSLDHYEQYF.